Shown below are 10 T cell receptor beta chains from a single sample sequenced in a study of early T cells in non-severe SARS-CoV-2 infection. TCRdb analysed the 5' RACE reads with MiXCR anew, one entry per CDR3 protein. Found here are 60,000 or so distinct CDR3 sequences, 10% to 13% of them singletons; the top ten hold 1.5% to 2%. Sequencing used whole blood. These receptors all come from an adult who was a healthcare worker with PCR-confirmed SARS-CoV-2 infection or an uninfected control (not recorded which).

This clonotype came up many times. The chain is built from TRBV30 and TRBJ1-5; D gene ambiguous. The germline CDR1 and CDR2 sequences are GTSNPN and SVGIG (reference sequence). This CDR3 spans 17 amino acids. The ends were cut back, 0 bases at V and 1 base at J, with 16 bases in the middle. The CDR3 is CAWSVGLGLRSNQPQHF. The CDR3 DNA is TGTGCCTGGAGTGTAGGTTTGGGGTTGAGAAGCAATCAGCCCCAGCATTTT. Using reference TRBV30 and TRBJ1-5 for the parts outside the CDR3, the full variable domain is SQTIHQWPATLVQPVGSPLSLECTVEGTSNPNLYWYRQAAGRGLQLLFYSVGIGQISSEVPQNLSASRPQDRQFILSSKKLLLSDSGFYLCAWSVGLGLRSNQPQHFGDGTRLSIL.

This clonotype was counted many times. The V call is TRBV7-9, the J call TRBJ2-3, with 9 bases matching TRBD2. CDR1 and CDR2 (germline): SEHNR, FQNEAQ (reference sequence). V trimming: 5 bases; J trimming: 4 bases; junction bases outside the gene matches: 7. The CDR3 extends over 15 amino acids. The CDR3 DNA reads TGTGCCAGCAGCCGCCCTAGCGGGGCCGCAGATACGCAGTATTTT. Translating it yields CASSRPSGAADTQYF.

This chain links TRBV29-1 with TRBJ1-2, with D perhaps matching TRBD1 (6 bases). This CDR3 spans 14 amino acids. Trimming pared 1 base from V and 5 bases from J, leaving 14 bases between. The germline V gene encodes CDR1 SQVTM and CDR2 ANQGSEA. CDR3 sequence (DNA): TGCAGCGTTGAAGCACGCAGGGGCGTGTATGGCTACACCTTC. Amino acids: CSVEARRGVYGYTF.

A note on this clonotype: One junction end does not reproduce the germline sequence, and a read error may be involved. The CDR3 nucleotides read TGTGCCAGCAGTCACTCGACAGCTCCTAACGAGCAGTACTTC. Translation: CASSHSTAPNEQYF. This chain uses TRBV6-2 or TRBV6-3 with TRBJ2-7; TRBD1 might be the D (5 bases). CDR3 length: 14 residues. From germline, CDR1 is MNHEY and CDR2 SVGEGT.

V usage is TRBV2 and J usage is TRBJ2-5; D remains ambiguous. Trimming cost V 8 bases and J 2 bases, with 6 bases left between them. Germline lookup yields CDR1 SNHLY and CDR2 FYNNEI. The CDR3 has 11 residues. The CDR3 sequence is CASLLQETQYF. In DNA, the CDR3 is TGTGCCAGCCTCCTTCAAGAGACCCAGTACTTC.

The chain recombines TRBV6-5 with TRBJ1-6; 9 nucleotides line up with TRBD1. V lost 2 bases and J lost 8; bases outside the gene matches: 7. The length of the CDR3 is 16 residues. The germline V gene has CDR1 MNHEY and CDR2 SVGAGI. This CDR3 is CASSYLTGQGHSPLHF. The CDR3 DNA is TGTGCCAGCAGTTACCTAACGGGACAGGGCCATTCACCCCTCCACTTT.

The CDR3 region is CASSLGRTSDLVQFF. CDR3 DNA: TGTGCCAGCAGCTTAGGAAGGACTAGCGATTTGGTGCAGTTCTTC. The chain joins TRBV11-2 to TRBJ2-1; 9 bases are a match to TRBD2. The CDR3 sequence is 15 residues long. Germline V gene data show CDR1 as SGHAT and CDR2 as FQNNGV. Unmatched junction bases numbered 10, after V lost 1 base and J lost 12 bases. Full variable domain (remainder filled in from reference TRBV11-2 and TRBJ2-1): EAGVAQSPRYKIIEKRQSVAFWCNPISGHATLYWYQQILGQGPKLLIQFQNNGVVDDSQLPKDRFSAERLKGVDSTLKIQPAKLEDSAVYLCASSLGRTSDLVQFFGPGTRLTVL.

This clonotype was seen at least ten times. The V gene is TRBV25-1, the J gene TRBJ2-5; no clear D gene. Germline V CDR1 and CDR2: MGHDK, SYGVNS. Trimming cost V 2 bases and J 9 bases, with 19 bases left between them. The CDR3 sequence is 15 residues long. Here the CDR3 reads CASSEAGTEEKSQYF. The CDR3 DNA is TGTGCCAGCAGTGAAGCAGGAACTGAAGAGAAGTCCCAGTACTTC.

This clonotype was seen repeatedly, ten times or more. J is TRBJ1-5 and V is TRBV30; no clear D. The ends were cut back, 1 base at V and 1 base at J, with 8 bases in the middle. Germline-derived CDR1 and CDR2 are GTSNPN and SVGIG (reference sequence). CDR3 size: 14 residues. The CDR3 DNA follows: TGTGCCTGGAGTGAAGGGATAAGCAATCAGCCCCAGCATTTT. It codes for CAWSEGISNQPQHF.

This CDR3 is CASSQEFTYEQYF. The CDR3 DNA sequence: TGCGCCAGCAGCCAAGAGTTCACCTACGAGCAGTACTTC. The chain recombines TRBV4-3 with TRBJ2-7; D is ambiguous. The V gene lost 0 bases and the J gene lost 2 bases, with 5 bases spanning the gap. The germline CDR1 and CDR2 sequences are LGHNA and YSLEER. The CDR3 covers 13 residues.